One sample yielded the 18 T cell receptor beta chains listed below, sequenced in a study of T-cell memory formation after mild COVID-19. Via MiXCR, TCRdb re-called the 5' RACE reads, giving one row per CDR3 protein. The repertoire holds about 360,000 distinct CDR3 sequences, with roughly 14% as singletons. The sequenced material came from PBMCs or a T cell subset sorted from them (not recorded which). The receptors come from a man aged 18 to 30 who had mild COVID-19 (a few samples of this study predate the infection). Cell type and time point are not known.

This clonotype was counted a few times. The chain is built from TRBV5-1 and TRBJ2-2; D is perhaps TRBD1 (5 bases). This CDR3 comprises 16 residues. V gave up 3 bases and J gave up 3 bases, with 15 bases separating them. Germline values: CDR1 SGHRS, CDR2 YFSETQ. The CDR3 DNA follows: TGCGCCAGCAGCTCTTTAGGACATAGTGACACCGGGGAGCTGTTTTTT. It encodes CASSSLGHSDTGELFF. The variable domain in full, completed from reference TRBV5-1 and TRBJ2-2, reads KAGVTQTPRYLIKTRGQQVTLSCSPISGHRSVSWYQQTPGQGLQFLFEYFSETQRNKGNFPGRFSGRQFSNSRSEMNVSTLELGDSALYLCASSSLGHSDTGELFFGEGSRLTVL.

At least ten counts were recorded for this clonotype. The chain joins TRBV5-1 to TRBJ2-1; D is uncertain. The CDR3 spans 17 residues. V was cut by 4 bases and J by 0 bases, with 17 bases left in between. Germline V lookup: CDR1 SGHRS, CDR2 YFSETQ. CDR3 region: CASSPHANIGSYNEQFF. CDR3 nucleotide sequence: TGCGCCAGCAGCCCCCACGCGAATATTGGCTCCTACAATGAGCAGTTCTTC.

The table lists this clonotype with a few counts. The chain is built from TRBV5-6 and TRBJ2-7; unclear D gene. The germline gives CDR1 SGHDT, CDR2 YYEEEE. The V gene lost 1 base and the J gene lost 5 bases, with 7 bases spanning the gap. The CDR3 spans 12 residues. DNA for the CDR3: TGTGCCAGCAGCTTGTGGCCTCACGAGCAGTACTTC. Translating it yields CASSLWPHEQYF. The variable domain in full, with the rest retrieved from reference TRBV5-6 and TRBJ2-7, is DAGVTQSPTHLIKTRGQQVTLRCSPKSGHDTVSWYQQALGQGPQFIFQYYEEEERQRGNFPDRFSGHQFPNYSSELNVNALLLGDSALYLCASSLWPHEQYFGPGTRLTVT.

This chain uses TRBV24-1 with TRBJ2-1; D gene unclear. Trimming pared 2 bases from V and 4 bases from J, leaving 8 bases between. The CDR3 is 14 residues long. Germline V gene lookup returns CDR1 KGHDR and CDR2 SFDVKD. The CDR3 DNA follows: TGTGCCACCAGTGATTCGGTTAGTTACAATGAGCAGTTCTTC. This translates into CATSDSVSYNEQFF.

The chain is built from TRBV7-2 and TRBJ2-3; D possibly corresponds to TRBD1 (6 bases). Trimming stripped 3 bases from V and 5 bases from J, with 9 bases between. Germline CDR1 reads SGHTA; CDR2 reads FQGNSA. The CDR3 extends over 13 amino acids. CDR3 nucleotide sequence: TGTGCCAGCAGCTTCAGGGGACGAGATACGCAGTATTTT. This gives the protein CASSFRGRDTQYF.

The gene calls are TRBV15 and TRBJ2-5; 8 positions agree with TRBD1. Germline CDR1 and CDR2: LNHNV and YYDKDF (reference sequence). V gave up 1 base and J gave up 5 bases; unmatched junction bases: 3. The CDR3 loop spans 14 amino acids. CDR3 residues: CATSRAGGGETQYF. The CDR3 nucleotides read TGTGCCACCAGCAGAGCAGGGGGCGGGGAGACCCAGTACTTC.

The CDR3 sequence: CASSELGQSVDEQYF. The CDR3 nucleotides are TGTGCCAGCAGTGAATTGGGGCAGTCCGTGGACGAGCAGTACTTC. The chain is built from TRBV2 and TRBJ2-7; a weak D match, TRBD1 (5 bases). The CDR3 is 15 residues long. V lost 2 bases and J 5 bases, leaving 16 bases between the germline ends. Germline V gene data show CDR1 as SNHLY and CDR2 as FYNNEI. Full variable domain (missing parts from reference TRBV2 and TRBJ2-7): EPEVTQTPSHQVTQMGQEVILRCVPISNHLYFYWYRQILGQKVEFLVSFYNNEISEKSEIFDDQFSVERPDGSNFTLKIRSTKLEDSAMYFCASSELGQSVDEQYFGPGTRLTVT.

This clonotype was observed a handful of times. CDR3 region: CASSDWVSGGDTQYF. CDR3 coding DNA: TGTGCCAGCAGTGATTGGGTGAGCGGCGGAGATACGCAGTATTTT. The rearrangement joins TRBV2 to TRBJ2-3, with D tentatively TRBD2 (5 bases). Per the germline V gene, CDR1 is SNHLY and CDR2 is FYNNEI. The V end lost 3 bases, the J end lost 5 bases, and 15 bases lay between the germline ends. The CDR3 is 15 residues long.

The genes are TRBV19 and TRBJ2-1; D is unclear. CDR1 is LNHDA, CDR2 SQIVND, per germline (reference sequence). V was cut by 8 bases and J by 5 bases, with 4 bases left in between. This CDR3 region has 10 residues. CDR3 nucleotides: TGTGCCAGTCGCCACAATGAGCAGTTCTTC. It yields the protein CASRHNEQFF. The entire variable domain, with the rest obtained from reference TRBV19 and TRBJ2-1, is as follows: DGGITQSPKYLFRKEGQNVTLSCEQNLNHDAMYWYRQDPGQGLRLIYYSQIVNDFQKGDIAEGYSVSREKKESFPLTVTSAQKNPTAFYLCASRHNEQFFGPGTRLTVL.

V gene TRBV6-5 combines with J gene TRBJ1-2; perhaps TRBD1 as D (6 bases). The CDR3 runs 13 residues. V was trimmed by 6 bases and J by 4 bases, leaving 12 bases between them. In germline, CDR1 is MNHEY, CDR2 SVGAGI. The CDR3 loop is CASSSRDTYGYTF. For the CDR3, the DNA is TGTGCCAGCAGCTCGAGGGACACCTATGGCTACACCTTC.

This clonotype was counted only a few times. The chain combines TRBV4-1 with TRBJ2-5, with D perhaps matching TRBD1 or TRBD2 (5 bases each). The germline V and J ends were trimmed by 4 bases and 2 bases, with 11 bases remaining between them. Germline-derived CDR1 and CDR2 are MGHRA and YSYEKL. The CDR3 contains 14 residues. This CDR3 reads CASSPGPIQETQYF. CDR3 sequence (DNA): TGCGCCAGCAGCCCGGGACCTATACAAGAGACCCAGTACTTC.

This clonotype came up many times. V is TRBV10-1 and J is TRBJ2-3, with 7 bases identical to TRBD1. Germline-derived CDR1 and CDR2 are WNHNN and SYGVQD (reference sequence). J gave up 3 bases and V 8 bases, and 5 bases lay outside the gene matches. The CDR3 is 13 residues long. CDR3 amino acids: CASARDRTDTQYF. The CDR3 bases are TGCGCCAGCGCACGGGACAGAACAGATACGCAGTATTTT.

The chain's CDR3 is CASSVSGYTDTQYF. The CDR3 DNA follows: TGTGCCAGCAGCGTATCGGGGTACACAGATACGCAGTATTTT. This chain connects TRBV9 to TRBJ2-3, with D perhaps TRBD2 (5 bases). Trimming removed 1 base from V and 2 bases from J, with 8 bases in between. There are 14 residues in the CDR3. Germline V gene sequence: CDR1 SGDLS, CDR2 YYNGEE. The entire variable domain, with the rest obtained from reference TRBV9 and TRBJ2-3, is as follows: DSGVTQTPKHLITATGQRVTLRCSPRSGDLSVYWYQQSLDQGLQFLIQYYNGEERAKGNILERFSAQQFPDLHSELNLSSLELGDSALYFCASSVSGYTDTQYFGPGTRLTVL.

The genes are TRBV5-1 and TRBJ2-3; D may be TRBD2 (6 bases). The length of the CDR3 is 15 residues. With 4 bases removed from V and 6 bases from J, the gap between germline ends came to 18 bases. Germline assignment: CDR1 SGHRS and CDR2 YFSETQ. The CDR3 region is CASSGNDPAGDTQYF. As DNA, the CDR3 is TGCGCCAGCAGCGGAAACGACCCGGCGGGGGATACGCAGTATTTT.

This clonotype occurred many times. The chain recombines TRBV5-1 with TRBJ2-1; 7 bases agree with TRBD1. V was pared by 4 bases and J by 5 bases, with 9 bases of the junction left unmatched. The CDR3 covers 15 residues. Germline CDR1 and CDR2: SGHRS and YFSETQ. CDR3 sequence reads: CASSLQGLSNNEQFF. CDR3 DNA: TGCGCCAGCAGCCTACAGGGGTTGTCCAACAATGAGCAGTTCTTC.

This clonotype was recorded a few times. The V gene is TRBV29-1, the J gene TRBJ2-2; 8 bases are shared with TRBD2. This CDR3 spans 15 amino acids. Germline trimming cut 1 base from V and 2 bases from J; bases unmatched to any gene: 3. From germline, CDR1 is SQVTM and CDR2 ANQGSEA. The CDR3 DNA follows: TGCAGCGTTGAAGGTAGCGGGGCTAACACCGGGGAGCTGTTTTTT. This codes for CSVEGSGANTGELFF.

This clonotype was detected many times. This chain connects TRBV5-1 to TRBJ2-1, with a possible D match to TRBD2 (6 bases). This CDR3 is 16 amino acids long. Germline lookup yields CDR1 SGHRS and CDR2 YFSETQ. V was pared by 4 bases and J by 4 bases, with 18 bases between. The CDR3 DNA sequence: TGCGCCAGCAGCCAGATCCCCGGGACTGCTTACAATGAGCAGTTCTTC. Encoded protein: CASSQIPGTAYNEQFF.

CDR3 DNA sequence: TGTGCCAGCAGCCAGGGGGGTACAGCCGGGAATGAGCAGTTCTTC. Its protein is CASSQGGTAGNEQFF. The chain combines TRBV7-2 with TRBJ2-1; D possibly corresponds to TRBD1 (7 bases). Deletions cut 5 bases from V and 7 bases from J, with 18 bases between. Looked up from germline, CDR1 is SGHTA and CDR2 is FQGNSA. The length of the CDR3 is 15 residues.